The 25 T cell receptor beta chains given below trace back to one sample, sequenced in a study of OX40 agonist ivuxolimab in advanced cancers. The assay was immunoSEQ multiplex PCR, and TCRdb's table has in-frame clones only and misses some. The profile shows approximately 40,000 clones, about nine tenths of them singletons. The sample here was CD4+ or CD8+ T cells sorted from blood, taken in a trial of the OX40 agonist ivuxolimab. These receptors came from an adult with an advanced solid tumor such as melanoma, head and neck, liver or kidney cancer.

This rearrangement joins TRBV4-2 to TRBJ1-5; D is possibly TRBD1 (6 bases). From germline, CDR1 is LGHNA and CDR2 YNFKEQ. This CDR3 comprises 15 residues. Between the trimmed V and J ends, which lost 2 bases and 3 bases, there was a span of 11 bases. The CDR3 DNA follows: TGTGCCAGCAGCCAAAATGGACAGAACAATCAGCCCCAGCATTTT. Protein product: CASSQNGQNNQPQHF.

This clone occurred a few times. The rearrangement uses TRBV5-1 and TRBJ1-5; D remains ambiguous. The CDR3 runs 14 residues. The V end was cut by 4 bases, the J end by 3 bases, with 11 bases between. Germline-derived CDR1 and CDR2 are SGHRS and YFSETQ. CDR3 DNA sequence: TGCGCCAGCAGCCCTGGACCGAACAATCAGCCCCAGCATTTT. This codes for CASSPGPNNQPQHF.

This sequence joins TRBV5-6 and TRBJ2-7; D remains unclear. From germline, CDR1 is SGHDT and CDR2 YYEEEE. The CDR3 is 11 amino acids. V lost 2 bases to trimming and J lost 3 bases, with 3 bases between them. DNA of the CDR3: TGTGCCAGCAGCTTTATCTACGAGCAGTACTTC. It specifies CASSFIYEQYF.

The J gene is TRBJ2-7, the V gene TRBV6-5; TRBD1 might be the D (5 bases). Germline CDR1 MNHEY, CDR2 SVGAGI. The CDR3 has 14 residues. V was pared by 4 bases and J by 3 bases, with 13 bases between. CDR3 protein: CASSSTRQSYEQYF. The CDR3 region has the DNA TGTGCCAGCAGTTCTACGAGACAGAGCTACGAGCAGTACTTC.

V is TRBV10-1 and J is TRBJ2-3; TRBD2 aligns across 7 bases. The CDR3 length is 14 residues. Germline lookup yields CDR1 WNHNN and CDR2 SYGVQD (reference sequence). V shed 6 bases and J 6 bases; nucleotides not matched to a gene: 9. This CDR3 is CASRASGDLDTQYF. CDR3 coding DNA: TGCGCCAGCAGGGCTAGCGGAGATCTGGATACGCAGTATTTT.

This clone was counted a single time. The rearrangement links TRBV19 to TRBJ2-3; the D gene is possibly TRBD1 (6 bases). Germline values: CDR1 LNHDA, CDR2 SQIVND (reference sequence). The CDR3 has 16 residues. With 4 bases removed from V and 4 bases from J, the gap between germline ends came to 18 bases. The chain's CDR3 is CASSNPRQVGADTQYF. CDR3 DNA sequence: TGTGCCAGTAGTAACCCTCGACAGGTGGGGGCAGATACGCAGTATTTT.

V gene TRBV6-5 combines with J gene TRBJ2-5, with D maybe TRBD2 (5 bases). The V end was cut by 0 bases, the J end by 7 bases, with 15 bases between. CDR3 length: 15 amino acids. CDR1 is MNHEY, CDR2 SVGAGI, per germline. The CDR3 nucleotides are TGTGCCAGCAGTTACTCTAGTGCGGGTTCAGGGACCCAGTACTTC. Amino acid sequence: CASSYSSAGSGTQYF.

The chain has TRBV2 and TRBJ2-1, with TRBD2 matching over 8 bases. Germline V CDR1 and CDR2: SNHLY, FYNNEI. The CDR3 runs to 16 residues. Trimming at V came to 2 bases and at J to 9 bases, leaving 12 bases not matched to a gene. CDR3 nucleotides: TGTGCCAGCAGTGAAATTAGCGGGGTAGGATTCGGTGAGCAGTTCTTC. It translates to CASSEISGVGFGEQFF.

The J gene is TRBJ2-5, the V gene TRBV15; the D is unclear. The CDR3 consists of 11 residues. The germline CDR1 and CDR2 sequences are LNHNV and YYDKDF (reference sequence). The V end lost 4 bases, the J end lost 7 bases, and 7 bases lay between the germline ends. This chain's CDR3 is CATSTGWTQYF. The CDR3 DNA sequence: TGTGCCACCAGCACCGGTTGGACCCAGTACTTC.

This clone has only one observation. The rearrangement joins TRBV28 to TRBJ1-5, with D uncertain. In germline, CDR1 is MDHEN, CDR2 SYDVKM. The CDR3 is 12 residues long. Between the trimmed V and J ends, which lost 7 bases and 7 bases, there was a span of 11 bases. For the CDR3, the DNA is TGTGCCAGCAACTCGGGGAAACAGCCCCAGCATTTT. Translated, it gives CASNSGKQPQHF.

The chain recombines TRBV5-1 with TRBJ2-5; 7 bases are shared with TRBD2. The length of the CDR3 is 15 residues. V lost 4 bases to trimming and J lost 3 bases; unmatched junction nucleotides: 9. Germline CDR1 is SGHRS and CDR2 is YFSETQ. The CDR3 DNA follows: TGCGCCAGCAGCCCTTGGGGCGGGAGTAAAGAGACCCAGTACTTC. It encodes CASSPWGGSKETQYF.

About this clone: Other DNA sequences in the sample encode the same CDR3. The chain links TRBV7-6 to TRBJ2-1, with 9 bases matching TRBD2. This CDR3 region has 15 residues. V lost 1 base, J lost 4 bases, and 2 bases stayed unmatched. Germline loops: CDR1 SGHVS, CDR2 FNYEAQ. CDR3 protein: CASSLVSGRYNEQFF. In DNA, the CDR3 is TGTGCCAGCAGCTTAGTTAGCGGGAGATACAATGAGCAGTTCTTC.

The V and J genes are TRBV18 and TRBJ2-7; D ambiguous. The V gene lost 8 bases and the J gene lost 3 bases, with 11 bases spanning the gap. The CDR3 sequence is 12 residues long. Looked up from germline, CDR1 is KGHSH and CDR2 is LQKENI. CDR3 sequence: CASGTSHYEQYF. CDR3 in DNA: TGTGCCAGCGGTACGTCCCACTACGAGCAGTACTTC.

The sample holds one count of this clone. The CDR3 bases are TGTGCCAGCAGTCCCGGATACGAGCAGTACTTC. Protein product: CASSPGYEQYF. The rearrangement uses TRBV2 and TRBJ2-7; D uncertain. The CDR3 length is 11 residues. Germline CDR1 and CDR2: SNHLY and FYNNEI. Trimming shortened V by 5 bases and J by 4 bases, and 6 bases separated the two germline ends.

V is TRBV19 and J is TRBJ2-7; 14 bases are shared with TRBD2. V was pared by 6 bases and J by 3 bases, with 7 bases of the junction left unmatched. The CDR3 has 16 amino acids. CDR1 and CDR2 from the germline V gene are LNHDA and SQIVND (reference sequence). The CDR3 is CASSPNGLAGGYEQYF. CDR3 DNA sequence: TGTGCCAGTAGCCCCAACGGACTAGCGGGAGGCTACGAGCAGTACTTC.

The CDR3 loop reads CSCSRTQAEDTQYF. The CDR3, as DNA: TGCAGCTGTAGTAGGACACAGGCCGAAGATACGCAGTATTTT. This rearrangement joins TRBV29-1 to TRBJ2-3, with a tentative D call TRBD1 (5 bases). V lost 8 bases, J lost 5 bases, and 20 bases lay in between. Germline lookup yields CDR1 SQVTM and CDR2 ANQGSEA. There are 14 residues in the CDR3.

The V gene is TRBV19, the J gene TRBJ2-7, with TRBD1 identical over 7 bases. After removal of 5 bases from V and 0 bases from J, the junction contained 7 bases not matched to a gene. This CDR3 comprises 15 residues. Germline lookup yields CDR1 LNHDA and CDR2 SQIVND (reference sequence). The CDR3 DNA is TGTGCCAGTAGTCAACGGGACAGTCGCTCCTACGAGCAGTACTTC. Amino acids: CASSQRDSRSYEQYF.

This chain joins TRBV10-1 and TRBJ2-1; TRBD1 matches at 7 bases. The germline V gene encodes CDR1 WNHNN and CDR2 SYGVQD (reference sequence). This CDR3 has 16 residues. With 4 bases clipped from V and 4 bases from J, the junction kept 10 bases outside the gene matches. CDR3 loop: CASSGRTRGFYNEQFF. The CDR3, as DNA: TGCGCCAGCAGTGGACGGACCAGGGGGTTTTACAATGAGCAGTTCTTC.

V and J are TRBV7-9 and TRBJ2-3; D unresolved. The germline gives CDR1 SEHNR, CDR2 FQNEAQ (reference sequence). This CDR3 has 10 residues. The ends were cut back, 9 bases at V and 5 bases at J, with 6 bases in the middle. The CDR3 spells CASQGDTQYF. CDR3 in DNA: TGTGCCAGTCAAGGAGATACGCAGTATTTT.

Concerning this clone: Compared with germline, one end of the junction differs, possibly owing to a read error. The rearrangement joins TRBV6-6 to TRBJ2-7, with 8 bases that match TRBD2. There are 13 residues in the CDR3. Germline V gives CDR1 MNHNY, CDR2 SVGAGI (reference sequence). CDR3 sequence reads: CASSYTTSGGENF. Written as DNA, the CDR3 is TGTGCCAGCAGCTATACTACTAGCGGAGGGGAGAACTTC.

The chain uses TRBV29-1 and TRBJ2-1; D might be TRBD2 (5 bases). The CDR3 sequence is 14 residues long. Germline CDR1 reads SQVTM; CDR2 reads ANQGSEA. V gave up 4 bases and J gave up 3 bases, with 13 bases separating them. In DNA, the CDR3 is TGCAGCGTTGGTCTGGGGAGTCGCTACAATGAGCAGTTCTTC. It translates to CSVGLGSRYNEQFF.

The chain has TRBV2 and TRBJ1-2; possibly TRBD1 for D (6 bases). The CDR3 sequence is 15 residues long. Germline CDR1 SNHLY, CDR2 FYNNEI. Trimming left V 6 bases short and J 6 bases short, with 20 bases between. CDR3 DNA sequence: TGTGCCAGCAGCCGTGGGGGCAGGGGAATGCATGGCTACACCTTC. This sequence encodes CASSRGGRGMHGYTF. The whole variable domain, filled in from reference TRBV2 and TRBJ1-2, reads EPEVTQTPSHQVTQMGQEVILRCVPISNHLYFYWYRQILGQKVEFLVSFYNNEISEKSEIFDDQFSVERPDGSNFTLKIRSTKLEDSAMYFCASSRGGRGMHGYTFGSGTRLTVV.

The chain links TRBV9 to TRBJ2-2, with a possible D match to TRBD2 (6 bases). This CDR3 comprises 16 residues. The germline gives CDR1 SGDLS, CDR2 YYNGEE. The ends were cut back, 2 bases at V and 0 bases at J, with 11 bases in the middle. CDR3 DNA sequence: TGTGCCAGCAGCGTCGTAGCGGAAGCGAACACCGGGGAGCTGTTTTTT. It codes for CASSVVAEANTGELFF. Supplemented by reference TRBV9 and TRBJ2-2, the full variable domain reads DSGVTQTPKHLITATGQRVTLRCSPRSGDLSVYWYQQSLDQGLQFLIQYYNGEERAKGNILERFSAQQFPDLHSELNLSSLELGDSALYFCASSVVAEANTGELFFGEGSRLTVL.

This clone was seen just once. The chain couples TRBV2 to TRBJ2-5; no definite D call. The CDR3 has 11 amino acids. Germline V CDR1 and CDR2: SNHLY, FYNNEI. V was clipped by 3 bases and J by 5 bases, with 4 bases between them. The CDR3 is CASSEFETQYF. CDR3 DNA: TGTGCCAGCAGTGAGTTCGAGACCCAGTACTTC.

The gene calls are TRBV7-2 and TRBJ2-3; D not certain. The length of the CDR3 is 12 residues. Trimming took off 4 bases at V and 7 bases at J, with 9 bases between the two ends. Germline-derived CDR1 and CDR2 are SGHTA and FQGNSA. CDR3 sequence: CASSYTGNTQYF. Written as DNA, the CDR3 is TGTGCCAGCAGCTATACGGGTAATACGCAGTATTTT. The whole variable domain, remainder taken from reference TRBV7-2 and TRBJ2-3, is GAGVSQSPSNKVTEKGKDVELRCDPISGHTALYWYRQSLGQGLEFLIYFQGNSAPDKSGLPSDRFSAERTGGSVSTLTIQRTQQEDSAVYLCASSYTGNTQYFGPGTRLTVL.